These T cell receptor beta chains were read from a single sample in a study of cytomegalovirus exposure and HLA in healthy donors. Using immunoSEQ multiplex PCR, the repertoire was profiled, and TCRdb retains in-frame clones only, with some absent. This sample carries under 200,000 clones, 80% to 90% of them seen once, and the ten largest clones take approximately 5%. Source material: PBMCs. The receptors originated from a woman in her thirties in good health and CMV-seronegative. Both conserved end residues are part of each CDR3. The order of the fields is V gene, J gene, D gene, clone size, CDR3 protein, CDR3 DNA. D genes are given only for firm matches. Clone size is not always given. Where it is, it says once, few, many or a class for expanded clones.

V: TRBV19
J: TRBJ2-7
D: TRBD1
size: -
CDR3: CASSTTGLVGEQYF
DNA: TGTGCCAGTAGTACGACAGGGTTAGTAGGCGAGCAGTACTTC

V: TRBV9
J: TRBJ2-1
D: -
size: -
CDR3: CASSEHNSYNEQFF
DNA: TGTGCCAGCAGCGAACACAACTCCTACAATGAGCAGTTCTTC

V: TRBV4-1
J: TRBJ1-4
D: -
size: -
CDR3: CASSQGRGGEGVVVMNGLFF
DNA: TGCGCCAGCAGCCAAGGTAGGGGCGGGGAAGGGGTCGTCGTTATGAACGGACTGTTTTTT

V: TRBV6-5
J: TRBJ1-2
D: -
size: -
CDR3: CATKTGTNYGYTF
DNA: TGTGCCACAAAAACAGGGACTAACTATGGCTACACCTTC

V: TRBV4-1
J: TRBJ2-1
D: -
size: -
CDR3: CASSQEWGLYNEQFF
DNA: TGCGCCAGCAGCCAAGAGTGGGGGTTGTACAATGAGCAGTTCTTC

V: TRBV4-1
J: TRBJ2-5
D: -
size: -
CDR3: CASSQGVTLGSETQYF
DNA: TGCGCCAGCAGCCAAGGTGTAACGTTGGGGTCAGAGACCCAGTACTTC

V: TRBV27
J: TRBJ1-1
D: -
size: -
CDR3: CASSWGMNTEAFF
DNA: TGTGCCAGCAGTTGGGGTATGAACACTGAAGCTTTCTTT

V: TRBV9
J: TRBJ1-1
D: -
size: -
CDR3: CASSVGGYTEAFF
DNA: TGTGCCAGCAGCGTGGGTGGGTACACTGAAGCTTTCTTT

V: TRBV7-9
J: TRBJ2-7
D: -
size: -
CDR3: CASSLGRLSYEQYF
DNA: TGTGCCAGCAGCTTAGGACGGCTCAGCTACGAGCAGTACTTC

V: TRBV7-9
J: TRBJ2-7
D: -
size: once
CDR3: CASSLELSDSYEQYF
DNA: TGTGCCAGCAGCTTAGAACTCTCAGACTCCTACGAGCAGTACTTC

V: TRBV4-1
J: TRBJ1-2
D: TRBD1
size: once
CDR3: CASSQGTGSYGYTF
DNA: TGCGCCAGCAGCCAAGGGACAGGGTCCTATGGCTACACCTTC

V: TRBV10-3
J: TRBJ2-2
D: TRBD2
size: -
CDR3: CAIHRGRDAGELFF
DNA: TGTGCCATTCACCGGGGGAGGGATGCCGGGGAGCTGTTTTTT

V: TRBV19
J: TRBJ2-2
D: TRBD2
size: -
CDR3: CASSIPPGMGRGATGELFF
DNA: TGTGCCAGTAGTATCCCCCCAGGGATGGGGCGGGGGGCCACCGGGGAGCTGTTTTTT

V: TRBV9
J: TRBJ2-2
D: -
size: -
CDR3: CASSAGRGTANTGELFF
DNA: TGTGCCAGCAGCGCAGGTCGGGGGACGGCGAACACCGGGGAGCTGTTTTTT

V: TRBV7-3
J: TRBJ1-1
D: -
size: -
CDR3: CASSLSPTSNTEAFF
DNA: TGTGCCAGCAGCTTAAGTCCCACCTCGAACACTGAAGCTTTCTTT

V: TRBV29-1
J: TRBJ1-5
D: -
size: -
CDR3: CSVGQGLSQPQHF
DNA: TGCAGCGTTGGGCAGGGATTGAGTCAGCCCCAGCATTTT

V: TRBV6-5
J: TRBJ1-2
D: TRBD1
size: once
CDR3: CASSYRLTGDYGYTF
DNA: TGTGCCAGCAGTTACCGATTGACAGGGGATTATGGCTACACCTTC

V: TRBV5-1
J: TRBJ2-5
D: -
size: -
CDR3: CASSLGPGSPETQYF
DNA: TGCGCCAGCAGCTTGGGCCCGGGGAGTCCAGAGACCCAGTACTTC

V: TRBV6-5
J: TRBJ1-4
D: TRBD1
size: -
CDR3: CASSTGQGNEKLFF
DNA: TGTGCCAGCAGTACCGGACAGGGTAATGAAAAACTGTTTTTT

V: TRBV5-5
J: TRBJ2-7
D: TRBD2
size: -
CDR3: CASSAGEPYEQYF
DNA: TGTGCCAGCAGCGCGGGGGAACCCTACGAGCAGTACTTC

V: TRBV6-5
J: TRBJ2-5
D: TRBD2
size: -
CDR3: CASSYSGRGAQETQYF
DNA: TGTGCCAGCAGTTACTCCGGGCGGGGGGCTCAAGAGACCCAGTACTTC

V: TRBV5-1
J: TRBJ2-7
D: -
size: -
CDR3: CASSLESTIVDEQYF
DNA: TGCGCCAGCAGCTTGGAGTCGACCATAGTGGACGAGCAGTACTTC

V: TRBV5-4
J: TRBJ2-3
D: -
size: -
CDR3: CASSGRTDRADTQYF
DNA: TGTGCCAGCAGCGGACGGACAGATCGGGCAGATACGCAGTATTTT

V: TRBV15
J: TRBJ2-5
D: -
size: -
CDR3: CATSRAGAEETQYF
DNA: TGTGCCACCAGCAGAGCAGGGGCCGAAGAGACCCAGTACTTC

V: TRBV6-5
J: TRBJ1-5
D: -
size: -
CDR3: CASSSSGNQPQHF
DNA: TGTGCCAGCAGTTCGTCAGGCAATCAGCCCCAGCATTTT

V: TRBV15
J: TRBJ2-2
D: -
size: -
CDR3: CATSPNTGELFF
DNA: TGTGCCACCAGCCCAAACACCGGGGAGCTGTTTTTT

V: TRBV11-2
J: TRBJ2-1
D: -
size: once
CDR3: CASSFRGVGLYNEQFF
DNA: TGTGCCAGCAGCTTTAGGGGGGTGGGTCTATACAATGAGCAGTTCTTC

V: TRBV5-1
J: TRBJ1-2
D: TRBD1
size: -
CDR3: CASSLAGTGKDGYTF
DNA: TGCGCCAGCAGCTTGGCGGGGACAGGGAAAGATGGCTACACCTTC

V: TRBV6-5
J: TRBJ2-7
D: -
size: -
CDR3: CASSRGSVHSYEQYF
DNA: TGTGCCAGCAGTCGAGGGTCGGTCCACTCCTACGAGCAGTACTTC

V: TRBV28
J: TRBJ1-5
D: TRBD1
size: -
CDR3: CASRRQGAGNQPQHF
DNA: TGTGCCAGCAGAAGACAGGGGGCTGGCAATCAGCCCCAGCATTTT

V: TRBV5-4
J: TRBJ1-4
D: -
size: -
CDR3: CASSVAGTRGNEKLFF
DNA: TGTGCCAGCAGCGTGGCCGGGACAAGGGGTAATGAAAAACTGTTTTTT

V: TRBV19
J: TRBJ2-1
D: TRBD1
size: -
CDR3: CASRSGTGTYNEQFF
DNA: TGTGCCAGTAGATCCGGGACAGGAACCTACAATGAGCAGTTCTTC

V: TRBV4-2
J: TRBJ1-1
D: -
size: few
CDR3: CASSQERVHTEAFF
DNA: TGTGCCAGCAGCCAAGAAAGGGTTCACACTGAAGCTTTCTTT

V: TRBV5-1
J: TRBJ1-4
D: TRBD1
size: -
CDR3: CASSTTGINEKLFF
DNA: TGCGCCAGCAGCACGACAGGGATAAATGAAAAACTGTTTTTT

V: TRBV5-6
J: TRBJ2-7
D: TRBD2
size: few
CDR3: CASSRGGLASYEQYF
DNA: TGTGCCAGCAGCCGGGGGGGACTAGCGAGTTACGAGCAGTACTTC

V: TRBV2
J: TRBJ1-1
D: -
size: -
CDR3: CASPMAQGPWTEAFF
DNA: TGTGCCAGCCCCATGGCACAGGGCCCTTGGACTGAAGCTTTCTTT

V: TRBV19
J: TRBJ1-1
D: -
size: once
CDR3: CASSIGRAMNTEAFF
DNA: TGTGCCAGTAGTATAGGGAGGGCAATGAACACTGAAGCTTTCTTT

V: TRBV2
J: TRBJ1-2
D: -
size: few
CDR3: CASSISGVYGYTF
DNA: TGTGCCAGCAGTATCTCAGGGGTCTATGGCTACACCTTC

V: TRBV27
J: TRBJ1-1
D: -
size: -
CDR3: CASSLSQGLRTEAFF
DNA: TGTGCCAGCAGTTTATCTCAGGGATTAAGGACTGAAGCTTTCTTT

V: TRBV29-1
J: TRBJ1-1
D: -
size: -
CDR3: CSARVRNTEAFF
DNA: TGCAGCGCACGGGTAAGGAACACTGAAGCTTTCTTT

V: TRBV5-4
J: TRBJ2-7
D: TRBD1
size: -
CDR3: CASSRNRGYEQYF
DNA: TGTGCCAGCAGTCGTAACAGGGGCTACGAGCAGTACTTC

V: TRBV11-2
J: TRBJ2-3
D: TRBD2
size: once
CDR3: CASSLAPGLAVSTDTQYF
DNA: TGTGCCAGCAGCTTAGCCCCGGGACTAGCGGTATCCACAGATACGCAGTATTTT

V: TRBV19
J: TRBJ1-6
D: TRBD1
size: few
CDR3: CASSMPRGYSPLHF
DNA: TGTGCCAGTAGTATGCCCAGGGGGTATTCACCCCTCCACTTT

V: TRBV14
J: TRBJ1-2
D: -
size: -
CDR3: CASSRDLHSVVGYTF
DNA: TGTGCCAGCAGCCGAGACCTACACAGTGTCGTTGGCTACACCTTC

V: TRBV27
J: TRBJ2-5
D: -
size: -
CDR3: CASSSLRVKETQYF
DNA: TGTGCCAGCAGTTCTTTAAGGGTCAAAGAGACCCAGTACTTC

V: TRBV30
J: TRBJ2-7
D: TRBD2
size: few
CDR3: CAWSYSGRAVHEQYF
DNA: TGTGCCTGGAGTTATAGCGGGAGGGCCGTCCACGAGCAGTACTTC

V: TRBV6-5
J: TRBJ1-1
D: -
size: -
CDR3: CASSYSIGISEAFF
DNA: TGTGCCAGCAGTTACTCGATAGGGATCAGTGAAGCTTTCTTT

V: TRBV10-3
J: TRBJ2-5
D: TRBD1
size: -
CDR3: CAIGDRKEETQYF
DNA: TGTGCCATAGGGGACAGGAAAGAAGAGACCCAGTACTTC

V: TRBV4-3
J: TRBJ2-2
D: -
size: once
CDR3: CASSQALYAGELFF
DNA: TGCGCCAGCAGCCAGGCCCTTTACGCCGGGGAGCTGTTTTTT

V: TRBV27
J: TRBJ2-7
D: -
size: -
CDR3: CASTPGGSYEQYF
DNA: TGTGCCAGCACCCCTGGGGGCTCCTACGAGCAGTACTTC

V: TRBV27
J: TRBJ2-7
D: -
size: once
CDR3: CASSLSGHGSYEQYF
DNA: TGTGCCAGCAGTTTGAGTGGGCACGGCTCCTACGAGCAGTACTTC

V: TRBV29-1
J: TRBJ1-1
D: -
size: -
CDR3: CSVIGTVEAFF
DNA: TGCAGCGTGATAGGGACCGTTGAAGCTTTCTTT

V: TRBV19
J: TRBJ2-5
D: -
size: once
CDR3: CASSAQDRSRETQYF
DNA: TGTGCCAGTAGTGCACAGGACCGCTCGCGGGAAACCCAGTACTTC

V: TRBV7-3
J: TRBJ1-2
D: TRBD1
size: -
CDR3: CASSLTRDRYGYTF
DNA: TGTGCCAGCAGCTTAACCCGGGACAGATATGGCTACACCTTC

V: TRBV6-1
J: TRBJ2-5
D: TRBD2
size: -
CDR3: CASSGTSGGAGSQYF
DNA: TGTGCCAGCAGTGGGACTAGCGGGGGGGCCGGGTCCCAGTACTTC

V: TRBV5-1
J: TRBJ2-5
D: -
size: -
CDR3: CASSLMGNRVQETQYF
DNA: TGCGCCAGCAGCTTGATGGGCAACCGTGTCCAAGAGACCCAGTACTTC

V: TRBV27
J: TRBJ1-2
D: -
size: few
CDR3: CASSQTRSHANYGYTF
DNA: TGTGCCAGCAGTCAGACCCGCAGCCACGCTAACTATGGCTACACCTTC

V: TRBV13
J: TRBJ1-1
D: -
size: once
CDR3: CASSPAGLMNTEAFF
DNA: TGTGCCAGCAGCCCCGCGGGGCTCATGAACACTGAAGCTTTCTTT